This TCR beta chain stems from a study of T cell changes during pregnancy in multiple sclerosis. TCRdb keeps only in-frame clones here, not all; method: immunoSEQ multiplex PCR. The sample lists roughly 51,000 clones, 92% occurring once. Per the germline V gene, CDR1 is SNHLY and CDR2 is FYNNEI. The CDR3 contains 17 residues. With 3 bases clipped from V and 1 base from J, the junction kept 10 bases outside the gene matches. The chain recombines TRBV2 with TRBJ2-5, with 8 bases fitting TRBD2. Specimen: CD4+ T cells from peripheral blood mononuclear cells, collected after pregnancy. This receptor was taken from a female donor in good health, enrolled as a control in a pregnancy study. The CDR3 spells CASSEGVGGAGQETQYF. The CDR3 coding sequence is TGTGCCAGCAGTGAGGGTGTCGGGGGGGCCGGCCAAGAGACCCAGTACTTC.